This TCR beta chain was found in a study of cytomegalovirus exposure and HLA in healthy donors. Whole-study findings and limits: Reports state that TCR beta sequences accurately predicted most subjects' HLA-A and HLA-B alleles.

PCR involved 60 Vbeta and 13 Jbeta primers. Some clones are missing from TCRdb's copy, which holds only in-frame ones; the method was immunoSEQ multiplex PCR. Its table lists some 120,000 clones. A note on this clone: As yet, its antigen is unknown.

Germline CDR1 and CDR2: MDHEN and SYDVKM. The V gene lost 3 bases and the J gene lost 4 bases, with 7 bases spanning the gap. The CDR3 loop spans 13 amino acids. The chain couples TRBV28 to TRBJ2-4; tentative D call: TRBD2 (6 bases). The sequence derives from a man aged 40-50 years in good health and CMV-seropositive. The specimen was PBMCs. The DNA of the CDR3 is TGTGCCAGCAGTTTTGGAGGGAAAAACATTCAGTACTTC. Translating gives CASSFGGKNIQYF.